A selection of T cell receptor beta chains follows, all from one sample in a study of T cell responses to AZD1222 COVID-19 vaccine. The method was immunoSEQ multiplex PCR; TCRdb's version includes in-frame clones alone and lacks a portion of them. The sample shows roughly 40,000 clones, around three quarters of them seen only once. The sequencing used peripheral blood, collected on day 0 of AZD1222 vaccination. Receptors originate from an adult in good health. CDR3s include the opening cysteine and the closing phenylalanine or tryptophan. The D gene is left open where the match is weak. Clone size is stated in some rows and not others, as once, few, many or a class when expanded.

>TRBJ2-1|.|TRBV5-6|.
TGTGCCAGCAGCCCCGGACACGGACCCTACAATGAGCAGTTCTTC
CASSPGHGPYNEQFF
>TRBJ2-1|.|TRBV18|TRBD2
TGTGCCAGCTCACAACTAGCGTCCGAGCAGTTCTTC
CASSQLASEQFF
>TRBJ1-1|.|TRBV11-3|.
TGTGCCAGCAGCTTAGATCCTGGGGGGACGACTGAAGCTTTCTTT
CASSLDPGGTTEAFF
>TRBJ2-2|.|TRBV7-2|TRBD2
TGTGCCAGCAGCTTCGGGGGGACTTTCACCACCGGGGAGCTGTTTTTT
CASSFGGTFTTGELFF
>TRBJ2-3|few|TRBV9|.
TGTGCCAGCAGCGTAAGGGCGGGCTCTAGCACAGATACGCAGTATTTT
CASSVRAGSSTDTQYF
>TRBJ1-2|.|TRBV19|.
TGTGCCAGTGGGTTGGGGGGCAGCTATGGCTACACCTTC
CASGLGGSYGYTF
>TRBJ2-3|.|TRBV2|TRBD1
TGTGCCAGCAGTGGCGACAGGGGGCTGGGAGATACGCAGTATTTT
CASSGDRGLGDTQYF
>TRBJ1-2|.|TRBV2|.
TGTGCCAGCAGTGAAGAAGGAGTCTATGGCTACACCTTC
CASSEEGVYGYTF
>TRBJ1-1|once|TRBV18|.
TGTGCCAGCTCACCCAACAGGGAGACTGAAGCTTTCTTT
CASSPNRETEAFF
>TRBJ2-5|.|TRBV2|.
TGTGCCAGCAGTGATCAGGGAACAACCCAAGAGACCCAGTACTTC
CASSDQGTTQETQYF
>TRBJ2-7|.|TRBV28|.
TGTGCCAGCACCGAGACGGTCGGTATCGGGTCCTACGAGCAGTACTTC
CASTETVGIGSYEQYF
>TRBJ2-5|.|TRBV14|TRBD2
TGTGCCAGCAGCCAAGATCTCTCGCGGGGGTACCAAGAGACCCAGTACTTC
CASSQDLSRGYQETQYF
>TRBJ2-2|once|TRBV6-4|.
TGTGCCAGCAGTGACAGACACGACACCGGGGAGCTGTTTTTT
CASSDRHDTGELFF
>TRBJ2-2|.|TRBV6-5|TRBD2
TGTGCCAGCAGTTTCCGACTAGCGGGGGTCACCGGGGAGCTGTTTTTT
CASSFRLAGVTGELFF
>TRBJ2-3|.|TRBV5-6|TRBD2
TGTGCCAGCAGTTCCTATAGCGGGGGGTTCACAGATACGCAGTATTTT
CASSSYSGGFTDTQYF
>TRBJ2-1|once|TRBV18|.
TGTGCCAGCTCACTGGGGAGCTCCTACAATGAGCAGTTCTTC
CASSLGSSYNEQFF
>TRBJ1-5|.|TRBV28|.
TGTGCCAGCAGGACGTCCTATAGCAATCAGCCCCAGCATTTT
CASRTSYSNQPQHF
>TRBJ1-5|once|TRBV27|TRBD1
TGTGCCAGCAGAGGGACAGGGGAAAATCAGCCCCAGCATTTT
CASRGTGENQPQHF
>TRBJ2-1|once|TRBV3-1/TRBV3-2|.
TGTGCCAGCAGCCAAGAAGGGACACTAACAAAGTCCTACAATGAGCAGTTCTTC
CASSQEGTLTKSYNEQFF
>TRBJ2-4|.|TRBV28|.
TGTGCCAGCAGTTTTGTGGGGAATCGTCGCAACATTCAGTACTTC
CASSFVGNRRNIQYF
>TRBJ2-7|.|TRBV12-3/TRBV12-4|.
TGTGCCAGCAGTTATGAGCCAACCTACGAGCAGTACTTC
CASSYEPTYEQYF
>TRBJ1-1|.|TRBV11-3|.
TGTGCCAGCAGCGCCACAGAGAACACTGAAGCTTTCTTT
CASSATENTEAFF
>TRBJ2-7|.|TRBV5-5|.
TGTGCCAGCAGCTTGGCCGGGTCTAGCTCCTTCTACGAGCAGTACTTC
CASSLAGSSSFYEQYF
>TRBJ1-4|.|TRBV7-2|.
TGTGCCAGCGCCACTAATGAAAAACTGTTTTTT
CASATNEKLFF
>TRBJ1-5|.|TRBV6-5|TRBD1
TGTGCCAGCAGCCACACAGGGGGCAGGGATCAGCCCCAGCATTTT
CASSHTGGRDQPQHF
>TRBJ2-5|.|TRBV3-1/TRBV3-2|.
TGTGCCAGCAGCCAAGAGGGATACCAAGAGACCCAGTACTTC
CASSQEGYQETQYF
>TRBJ2-1|.|TRBV7-8|.
TGTGCCAGCAGCTCCCCGGGCCTTGAGCAGTTCTTC
CASSSPGLEQFF
>TRBJ1-2|.|TRBV3-1/TRBV3-2|.
TGTGCCAGCAGCCAAGTAGGTCACCTAGGTGGCTACACCTTC
CASSQVGHLGGYTF
>TRBJ2-7|.|TRBV13|TRBD1
TGTGCCAGCAGCCCTATCCCGGGACAGGGGGCCTACGAGCAGTACTTC
CASSPIPGQGAYEQYF
>TRBJ1-1|few|TRBV2|.
TGTGCCAGCCTTATGAGAGGCGCTGAAGCTTTCTTT
CASLMRGAEAFF
>TRBJ1-1|.|TRBV4-2|.
TGTGCCAGCAGCCAAGGCCCGCAGGGGCCCACTGAAGCTTTCTTT
CASSQGPQGPTEAFF
>TRBJ1-1|.|TRBV28|TRBD1
TGTGCCAGCAGTCTATCCGCCGGGACAGGGAACACTGAAGCTTTCTTT
CASSLSAGTGNTEAFF
>TRBJ1-1|once|TRBV7-2|.
TGTGCCAGCAGCTTGGGCGGGGGGTTCAGCGAAGCTTTCTTT
CASSLGGGFSEAFF
>TRBJ1-2|.|TRBV29-1|.
TGCAGCGTTGAAGTGCCAGGACACCTGGGGGGCTACACCTTC
CSVEVPGHLGGYTF
>TRBJ1-4|.|TRBV7-2|TRBD1
TGTGCCAGCAGCCCCCGGACAGGGGCGGCAACTAATGAAAAACTGTTTTTT
CASSPRTGAATNEKLFF
>TRBJ2-5|.|TRBV2|.
TGTGCCAGCAGTGAGGGGCCAGAAGAGACCCAGTACTTC
CASSEGPEETQYF
>TRBJ2-5|.|TRBV10-3|TRBD2
TGTGCCATCAGTGAGTCGACGGGGGGGTTAGAGACCCAGTACTTC
CAISESTGGLETQYF
>TRBJ2-3|.|TRBV27|TRBD2
TGTGCCAGCAGTTCCGTGCGGGGGGCTCCAGATACGCAGTATTTT
CASSSVRGAPDTQYF
>TRBJ1-2|.|TRBV13|.
TGTGCCAGCAGGGCGAGGTTGAGAAACTATGGCTACACCTTC
CASRARLRNYGYTF
>TRBJ1-1|.|TRBV13|TRBD1
TGTGCCAGCAGCCCCCCAGGACAGGTATTGACTGAAGCTTTCTTT
CASSPPGQVLTEAFF
>TRBJ1-5|.|TRBV6-1|.
TGTGCCAGCAGTGAATCGGGCGGGGATCAGCCCCAGCATTTT
CASSESGGDQPQHF
>TRBJ2-7|.|TRBV7-9|.
TGTGCCAGCATACTGAACGAGGGCTCCTACGAGCAGTACTTC
CASILNEGSYEQYF
>TRBJ1-2|.|TRBV2|.
TGTGCCAGCAGACCGACGATGCTTACTAACTATGGCTACACCTTC
CASRPTMLTNYGYTF
>TRBJ1-2|.|TRBV5-1|.
TGCGCCAGCAGGGAGGCCCCAGCTAACTATGGCTACACCTTC
CASREAPANYGYTF
>TRBJ1-2|.|TRBV6-5|.
TGTGCCAGCAATAAACCAGAGCTTAACTATGGCTACACCTTC
CASNKPELNYGYTF
>TRBJ2-2|.|TRBV6-5|.
TGTGCCAGCAGACCGACTAGGGCGAACACCGGGGAGCTGTTTTTT
CASRPTRANTGELFF
>TRBJ1-1|once|TRBV2|.
TGTGCCAGCAAACTAGAGTCCGGGGGTTCCCCTGAAGCTTTCTTT
CASKLESGGSPEAFF
>TRBJ1-2|once|TRBV6-5|.
TGTGCCAGCAGGCGAGACGGGGGCTATGGCTACACCTTC
CASRRDGGYGYTF
>TRBJ1-2|.|TRBV28|TRBD1
TGTGCCAGCAGCCCCGGGACAGGGGACTATGGCTACACCTTC
CASSPGTGDYGYTF
>TRBJ2-3|.|TRBV9|TRBD2
TGTGCCAGCGCCCCTGGGGGGAGGGCGGCGCAGTATTTT
CASAPGGRAAQYF
>TRBJ2-1|.|TRBV3-1/TRBV3-2|.
TGTGCCAGCAGCCAAGGGATCAGTTGGACAGCTAAGTACAATGAGCAGTTCTTC
CASSQGISWTAKYNEQFF
>TRBJ2-2|.|TRBV4-3|.
TGCGCCAGCACGACAACAGAAGGGGCTAGCTCCGGGGAGCTGTTTTTT
CASTTTEGASSGELFF
>TRBJ2-2|.|TRBV6-1|.
TGTGCCAGCAGTGAATGGGCAGGGGCCTTTCTCACCGGGGAGCTGTTTTTT
CASSEWAGAFLTGELFF
>TRBJ2-7|.|TRBV7-8|TRBD2
TGTGCCAGCACTAGACTAGCGGGGAGCTCCTACGAGCAGTACTTC
CASTRLAGSSYEQYF
>TRBJ2-1|.|TRBV9|.
TGTGCCAGCAGCGTCGGGAGCCACAATGAGCAGTTCTTC
CASSVGSHNEQFF